These 15 T cell receptor beta chains share one sample of origin, sequenced in a study of cytomegalovirus exposure and HLA in healthy donors. The primer mix had 60 Vbeta and 13 Jbeta primers. Using immunoSEQ multiplex PCR, the repertoire was profiled, and TCRdb retains in-frame clones only, with some absent. This table has roughly 120,000 clones, roughly 74% appearing once. The specimen sequenced was PBMCs. These receptors all stem from a woman aged 45-60 years in good health and CMV-seropositive.

The chain carries TRBV28 and TRBJ1-5; D unresolved. The V and J ends lost 5 bases and 6 bases respectively, with 8 bases between them. Germline-derived CDR1 and CDR2 are MDHEN and SYDVKM. The CDR3 runs 12 residues. The CDR3 DNA reads TGTGCCAGCAGTGAGGGCGGTCAGCCCCAGCATTTT. It encodes CASSEGGQPQHF.

V usage is TRBV9 and J usage is TRBJ1-2; TRBD1 aligns across 7 bases. Germline CDR1 reads SGDLS; CDR2 reads YYNGEE. The CDR3 runs to 16 residues. J lost 4 bases, V lost 1 base, and 10 bases had no gene match. The CDR3 coding sequence is TGTGCCAGCAGCGTACTTCCCGAACAGGGGACCTATGGCTACACCTTC. Protein product: CASSVLPEQGTYGYTF.

Only a few counts were recorded for this clone. The CDR3 here is CASTRQGPNGNQPQHF. The CDR3 DNA sequence: TGTGCCAGTACCCGACAGGGACCGAACGGCAATCAGCCCCAGCATTTT. The V gene is TRBV19, the J gene TRBJ1-5; TRBD1 matches 7 bases. There are 16 residues in the CDR3. Germline V gene data show CDR1 as LNHDA and CDR2 as SQIVND (reference sequence). Unmatched junction bases numbered 11, after V lost 7 bases and J lost 2 bases.

This sequence joins TRBV18 and TRBJ2-6; 9 bases are shared with TRBD1. The CDR3 contains 18 residues. The V gene's germline CDR1 is KGHSH and CDR2 LQKENI. V was clipped by 0 bases and J by 0 bases; unmatched bases: 3. The chain's CDR3 is CASSPPGQGLSGANVLTF. The CDR3, as DNA: TGTGCCAGCTCACCACCGGGACAGGGACTCTCTGGGGCCAACGTCCTGACTTTC.

V gene TRBV2 combines with J gene TRBJ2-5, with D hard to call. Germline CDR1 reads SNHLY; CDR2 reads FYNNEI. Trimming cost V 7 bases and J 3 bases, with 18 bases left between them. The CDR3 totals 15 residues. The CDR3 protein is CASTSTGHWKETQYF. The CDR3 nucleotides read TGTGCCAGCACCAGCACTGGGCACTGGAAAGAGACCCAGTACTTC.

The chain carries TRBV25-1 and TRBJ2-7; D may be TRBD1 (5 bases). Trimming removed 5 bases from V and 3 bases from J, with 11 bases in between. The germline gives CDR1 MGHDK, CDR2 SYGVNS. The CDR3 runs to 13 residues. In DNA form, the CDR3 reads TGTGCCAGCAGTAAAGCAGACAGCTACGAGCAGTACTTC. This translates into CASSKADSYEQYF.

CDR3 residues: CASSQGYTNYGYTF. In DNA form, the CDR3 reads TGTGCCAGCAGTCAGGGTTATACTAACTATGGCTACACCTTC. The rearrangement joins TRBV7-9 to TRBJ1-2, with D possibly matching TRBD1 (5 bases). The germline gives CDR1 SEHNR, CDR2 FQNEAQ (reference sequence). The CDR3 is made up of 14 amino acids. Trimming took 6 bases from V and 0 from J, leaving 11 bases between them.

This clone was picked up one time. The chain carries TRBV19 and TRBJ1-3; no reliable D call. Germline V CDR1 and CDR2: LNHDA, SQIVND (reference sequence). The CDR3 is 14 residues long. Trimming took off 1 base at V and 4 bases at J, with 8 bases between the two ends. The CDR3 is CASSIGQYGNTIYF. The CDR3 coding sequence is TGTGCCAGTAGTATAGGACAATACGGAAACACCATATATTTT.

The chain recombines TRBV5-4 with TRBJ2-3; tentative D call: TRBD2 (6 bases). This CDR3 is built from 15 residues. Germline CDR1 reads SGHNT; CDR2 reads YYREEE (reference sequence). V was cut by 4 bases and J by 4 bases, with 16 bases left in between. CDR3 residues: CASSRGLRESDTQYF. The CDR3 nucleotides read TGTGCCAGCAGCAGAGGCTTACGGGAGTCAGATACGCAGTATTTT.

This rearrangement joins TRBV5-6 to TRBJ1-2; tentatively, D is TRBD1 (5 bases). The V gene's germline CDR1 is SGHDT and CDR2 YYEEEE. Trimming removed 4 bases at V and 4 bases at J, with 17 bases between. The CDR3 extends over 15 amino acids. This CDR3 reads CASSPSEKGPYGYTF. DNA for the CDR3: TGTGCCAGCAGCCCAAGCGAGAAGGGGCCCTATGGCTACACCTTC.

The chain joins TRBV28 to TRBJ1-3; D uncertain. The CDR3 contains 16 residues. V lost 4 bases and J lost 3, with 16 bases in between. The germline gives CDR1 MDHEN, CDR2 SYDVKM. The CDR3 loop reads CASSSPRGPRGNTIYF. CDR3 in DNA: TGTGCCAGCAGTTCCCCCCGCGGCCCTCGTGGAAACACCATATATTTT. Filled out from reference TRBV28 and TRBJ1-3, the complete variable domain reads DVKVTQSSRYLVKRTGEKVFLECVQDMDHENMFWYRQDPGLGLRLIYFSYDVKMKEKGDIPEGYSVSREKKERFSLILESASTNQTSMYLCASSSPRGPRGNTIYFGEGSWLTVV.

This clone was picked up a small number of times. The rearrangement uses TRBV5-1 and TRBJ1-1; D is ambiguous. The CDR3 loop spans 13 amino acids. V was clipped by 0 bases and J by 8 bases, with 11 bases between them. The germline V gene encodes CDR1 SGHRS and CDR2 YFSETQ. The CDR3 here is CASSLVVGGEAFF. The CDR3 nucleotides are TGCGCCAGCAGCTTGGTAGTGGGCGGGGAAGCTTTCTTT.

The CDR3 region has the DNA TGTGCCAGCAGCTTCGGGACTAGTGGCTACGAGCAGTACTTC. Translation: CASSFGTSGYEQYF. The chain combines TRBV5-4 with TRBJ2-7; 8 bases map to TRBD2. V was pared by 2 bases and J by 3 bases, with 4 bases of the junction left unmatched. This CDR3 is built from 14 residues. Looked up from germline, CDR1 is SGHNT and CDR2 is YYREEE (reference sequence). The full variable domain, with the rest looked up from reference TRBV5-4 and TRBJ2-7, is ETGVTQSPTHLIKTRGQQVTLRCSSQSGHNTVSWYQQALGQGPQFIFQYYREEENGRGNFPPRFSGLQFPNYSSELNVNALELDDSALYLCASSFGTSGYEQYFGPGTRLTVT.

The V gene is TRBV2, the J gene TRBJ1-3; 8 positions match TRBD1. The V segment lost 7 bases and the J segment 0 bases; nucleotides outside the gene matches: 5. The germline CDR1 and CDR2 sequences are SNHLY and FYNNEI. This CDR3 comprises 15 residues. The DNA of the CDR3 is TGTGCCAGCACTCTTGACAGGGGCTCTGGAAACACCATATATTTT. Protein product: CASTLDRGSGNTIYF.

The genes are TRBV28 and TRBJ1-2; 8 nucleotides agree with TRBD1. This CDR3 has 13 residues. V shed 6 bases and J 2 bases; nucleotides not matched to a gene: 2. Germline values: CDR1 MDHEN, CDR2 SYDVKM. The CDR3 loop is CASRRDRNYGYTF. The CDR3 DNA follows: TGTGCCAGCAGACGGGACAGGAACTATGGCTACACCTTC.